A selection of T cell receptor beta chains follows, all from one sample in a study of Ad26.COV2.S vaccination and SARS-CoV-2 variants. Assay: immunoSEQ multiplex PCR; the TCRdb copy retains only in-frame clones and omits some. This table holds approximately 350,000 clones, roughly 87% found once. This material consisted of peripheral blood, taken in a trial of Ad26.COV2.S vaccine versus placebo. The receptor set was obtained from a person between 18 and 60 years old who received the Ad26.COV2.S COVID-19 vaccine or a placebo. CDR3s leave out the opening cysteine and the closing phenylalanine or tryptophan. D genes are given only for firm matches. Where a row states a size, it is once, few, many or the class of an expanded clone; other rows omit it.

J | D | size | V | CDR3
TRBJ1-6 | . | . | TRBV5-1 | ASSLGQGTGHSPLH
TRBJ1-2 | . | . | TRBV5-4 | ASSLREVYGYT
TRBJ1-1 | . | . | TRBV19 | ASSHRGRLTEAF
TRBJ1-1 | . | . | TRBV4-2 | ASSDTGWSMNTEAF
TRBJ1-2 | TRBD1 | . | TRBV7-9 | ASSSQSDRAPGGYT
TRBJ1-6 | . | once | TRBV6-6 | ASSLPGDNSPLH
TRBJ1-1 | TRBD1 | . | TRBV11-1 | ASSTDRDEAF
TRBJ2-6 | TRBD1 | once | TRBV5-4 | ASSPGGSGANVLT
TRBJ1-1 | . | . | TRBV6-5 | ASRGPGSGEAF
TRBJ1-2 | . | . | TRBV5-5 | ASSIDTWGYT
TRBJ1-6 | . | . | TRBV7-8 | ASSLDRWSHNYNSPLH